This T cell receptor beta chain was captured in a study of naive and memory T cell subsets. The CDR3 is made up of 14 amino acids. Germline V gives CDR1 ENHRY, CDR2 SYGVKD. Trimming removed 5 bases at V and 2 bases at J, with 13 bases between. General observations from the study: Naive repertoires, especially CD8, held a few larger clonotypes, possibly memory cells re-expressing CD45RA. Over 85% of naive TCR sequences appeared only once after error correction, unlike memory subsets.

The beta constant-region primer was an equimolar mix of two oligonucleotides covering TRBC1 and TRBC2. The ligated cDNA underwent four PCR rounds using SP2 and nested alpha and beta constant-region primers. TCRdb recomputed calls from the UMI-ligation and nested PCR reads with MiXCR, one row per CDR3 protein. The sample carries under 150,000 distinct CDR3 sequences, around 21% recorded once. This clonotype was picked up a small number of times. Its target is unknown. Separate alpha and beta amplification began at the second PCR step. Cells stained for CD3, CD4, CD8, CD45RA and CD27 were sorted into four subsets.

This TCR was sampled from a human donor in good health. Sequencing input: naive CD8+ T cells from blood. The rearrangement joins TRBV10-3 to TRBJ2-7, with D possibly being TRBD2 (6 bases). The CDR3 nucleotides read TGTGCCATCAGTCCGGGACTTGAGACCTACGAGCAGTACTTC. Translated: CAISPGLETYEQYF.